Following are 8 T cell receptor beta chains from one sample sequenced in a study. TCRdb recomputed calls from the 5' RACE reads with MiXCR, one row per CDR3 protein. Seen here are under 8,500 distinct CDR3 sequences, roughly 52% observed once, and the top ten hold approximately 5.2%. The sequencing input was memory CD4+ T cells sorted from a lymph node. This sample's subset: memory CD4+ T cells, CD4+CD45RO+CD25-. These receptors were taken from a female donor with breast cancer.

The V and J genes are TRBV4-3 and TRBJ2-5, with 12 bases identical to TRBD2. The CDR3 consists of 16 residues. Trimming took 4 bases from V and 5 from J; bases not matched to a gene: 8. CDR1 and CDR2 from the germline V gene are LGHNA and YSLEER. CDR3 residues: CASSPLVGTSGETQYF. The CDR3 coding sequence is TGCGCCAGCAGCCCGTTGGTCGGGACTAGCGGGGAGACCCAGTACTTC.

This rearrangement joins TRBV15 to TRBJ1-3; unclear D gene. Between the trimmed V and J ends, which lost 0 bases and 0 bases, there was a span of 9 bases. CDR1 and CDR2 from the germline V gene are LNHNV and YYDKDF (reference sequence). CDR3 length equals 16 residues. CDR3 DNA: TGTGCCACCAGCAGAGATCTGGCCGCCTCTGGAAACACCATATATTTT. Translated: CATSRDLAASGNTIYF.

The chain recombines TRBV30 with TRBJ1-1; 10 bases are a match to TRBD1. Germline V lookup: CDR1 GTSNPN, CDR2 SVGIG (reference sequence). With 5 bases clipped from V and 5 bases from J, the junction kept 5 bases outside the gene matches. The CDR3 extends over 13 amino acids. The CDR3 reads CAWDRGPGTEAFF. The CDR3 nucleotides are TGTGCCTGGGACAGGGGGCCTGGGACTGAAGCTTTCTTT.

J is TRBJ2-1 and V is TRBV5-1; the D gene is possibly TRBD2 (5 bases). This CDR3 has 13 residues. V lost 2 bases, J lost 10 bases, and 13 bases lay in between. From germline, CDR1 is SGHRS and CDR2 YFSETQ. CDR3: CASSFNRGNEQFF. The CDR3 bases are TGCGCCAGCAGCTTCAATCGGGGTAACGAGCAGTTCTTC.

Relative to its sample, this clonotype is medium-sized (0.01 to 0.1%). The rearrangement links TRBV29-1 to TRBJ1-2, with 9 bases identical to TRBD1. V lost 6 bases to trimming and J lost 7 bases; unmatched junction nucleotides: 6. The CDR3 length is 12 residues. The germline CDR1 and CDR2 sequences are SQVTM and ANQGSEA. The CDR3 DNA reads TGCAGCGTCTCGGGACAGGGATTTGGCTACACCTTC. Its translation is CSVSGQGFGYTF.

This clonotype has only a few counts. The chain joins TRBV18 to TRBJ2-3, with a possible D match to TRBD2 (5 bases). Trimming left V 6 bases short and J 0 bases short, with 10 bases between. CDR1 KGHSH and CDR2 LQKENI come from the germline V gene. This CDR3 is 14 amino acids long. The CDR3 reads CASSRDVSTDTQYF. The CDR3 DNA sequence: TGTGCCAGCTCCCGGGATGTCAGCACAGATACGCAGTATTTT.

The rearrangement joins TRBV2 to TRBJ1-5; 11 nucleotides align to TRBD1. Germline loops: CDR1 SNHLY, CDR2 FYNNEI. The CDR3 totals 15 residues. The ends lost 6 bases at V and 7 bases at J; junction bases unmatched: 8. The CDR3: CASRSGTGGGQPQHF. For the CDR3, the DNA is TGTGCCAGCAGATCCGGGACAGGGGGTGGCCAGCCCCAGCATTTT.

This rearrangement joins TRBV7-9 to TRBJ2-7, with TRBD2 identical over 13 bases. V dropped 5 bases and J dropped 1; count of bases not matched to a gene: 2. Germline assignment: CDR1 SEHNR and CDR2 FQNEAQ (reference sequence). The CDR3 loop spans 15 amino acids. This CDR3 is CASSRTSGGSYEQYF. CDR3 DNA sequence: TGTGCCAGCAGCCGGACTAGCGGGGGATCCTACGAGCAGTACTTC. The complete variable domain, with remaining parts taken from reference TRBV7-9 and TRBJ2-7, reads DTGVSQNPRHKITKRGQNVTFRCDPISEHNRLYWYRQTLGQGPEFLTYFQNEAQLEKSRLLSDRFSAERPKGSFSTLEIQRTEQGDSAMYLCASSRTSGGSYEQYFGPGTRLTVT.